This is a list of T cell receptor beta chains from one sample in a study of persistence of HIV-infected CD4 T cells. Assay: immunoSEQ multiplex PCR; the TCRdb copy retains only in-frame clones and omits some. Of 25,000 to 35,000 clones in the sample, roughly 70% were seen once. The antigens for these receptors are not known. Here the sequenced sample was CD4+ T cells sorted from PBMCs after roughly 17-hour stimulation, taken from a patient who received antiretroviral therapy. The source of these receptors is an adult man with HIV who was CMV-seropositive. CDR3s include the opening cysteine and the closing phenylalanine or tryptophan. The D gene is left open where the match is weak. For some rows the clone size is stated as once, few or many, or as a class when expanded; others skip it.

TRBV29-1	TRBJ2-1	.	.	CSVGDRQQFF	TGCAGCGTCGGAGACAGACAGCAGTTCTTC
TRBV5-5	TRBJ1-2	TRBD1	once	CASSTIGTGARGYTF	TGTGCCAGCAGCACGATTGGGACAGGGGCCAGAGGCTACACCTTC
TRBV6-5	TRBJ2-7	.	.	CASREGLPSYEQYF	TGTGCCAGCAGGGAGGGACTGCCCTCCTACGAGCAGTACTTC
TRBV5-8	TRBJ1-4	TRBD1	few	CASTFTGGIEKLFF	TGTGCCAGCACCTTTACAGGGGGTATTGAAAAACTGTTTTTT
TRBV30	TRBJ2-6	.	.	CAWSDMSSGANVLTF	TGTGCCTGGAGTGACATGAGCTCTGGGGCCAACGTCCTGACTTTC
TRBV6-6	TRBJ2-7	.	.	CASSSGLVSYEQYF	TGTGCCAGCAGTTCCGGACTGGTCTCCTACGAGCAGTACTTC
TRBV4-1	TRBJ2-3	TRBD2	.	CASSQEERGYANTQYF	TGCGCCAGCAGCCAAGAGGAGCGGGGGTACGCGAATACGCAGTATTTT
TRBV2	TRBJ1-1	TRBD1	.	CASGTGGTEAFF	TGTGCCAGCGGGACAGGGGGCACTGAAGCTTTCTTT
TRBV28	TRBJ1-4	TRBD1	once	CAGETGAEKLFF	TGTGCCGGTGAAACAGGGGCTGAAAAACTGTTTTTT
TRBV10-2	TRBJ2-2	TRBD1	.	CASSEQGNIGGELFF	TGCGCCAGCAGTGAACAGGGGAATATAGGCGGGGAGCTGTTTTTT
TRBV27	TRBJ2-1	.	.	CASSLQLSGASYNEQFF	TGTGCCAGCAGTTTACAACTCTCAGGGGCAAGCTACAATGAGCAGTTCTTC
TRBV6-1	TRBJ2-7	.	.	CASGDMGSLSYEQYF	TGTGCCAGCGGTGATATGGGGTCACTATCCTACGAGCAGTACTTC
TRBV14	TRBJ2-7	TRBD1	once	CASSQGQGARGEQYF	TGTGCCAGCAGCCAGGGACAGGGCGCTCGGGGGGAGCAGTACTTC
TRBV18	TRBJ2-3	.	.	CASSPGGQPTDTQYF	TGTGCCAGCTCACCCGGGGGACAGCCCACAGATACGCAGTATTTT
TRBV7-9	TRBJ2-3	TRBD2	few	CASSPGLAGAITDTQYF	TGTGCCAGCAGCCCGGGACTAGCGGGGGCCATCACAGATACGCAGTATTTT
TRBV12-3/TRBV12-4	TRBJ1-1	.	.	CASSLKGTEAFF	TGTGCCAGCAGTTTGAAAGGCACTGAAGCTTTCTTT
TRBV6-6	TRBJ1-5	.	.	CASYTGRNQPQHF	TGTGCCAGCTACACTGGTAGAAATCAGCCCCAGCATTTT
TRBV7-8	TRBJ1-1	.	once	CASSLASLNTEAFF	TGTGCCAGCAGCTTAGCTAGCTTGAACACTGAAGCTTTCTTT
TRBV5-8	TRBJ2-1	.	.	CASSLRYEQFF	TGTGCCAGCAGCTTGAGGTACGAGCAGTTCTTC
TRBV7-9	TRBJ1-2	.	.	CASSPGGAREGYGYTF	TGTGCCAGCAGCCCGGGTGGAGCCCGGGAGGGCTATGGCTACACCTTC
TRBV5-1	TRBJ1-4	.	few	CASRESENEKLFF	TGCGCCAGCAGAGAGTCAGAGAATGAAAAACTGTTTTTT
TRBV2	TRBJ1-1	.	few	CASSVTGNTEAFF	TGTGCCAGCAGTGTGACGGGGAACACTGAAGCTTTCTTT
TRBV27	TRBJ1-5	.	.	CASSLSGTVSNQPQHF	TGTGCCAGCAGTTTATCGGGCACAGTAAGCAATCAGCCCCAGCATTTT
TRBV28	TRBJ1-1	.	.	CASKEAGGEYTEAFF	TGTGCCAGCAAAGAAGCTGGGGGCGAGTACACTGAAGCTTTCTTT
TRBV7-3	TRBJ1-1	TRBD1	.	CASSPGQGGNTEAFF	TGTGCCAGCAGCCCCGGACAGGGGGGGAACACTGAAGCTTTCTTT
TRBV4-1	TRBJ1-1	.	.	CASSHIISNTEAFF	TGCGCCAGCAGCCACATAATCTCGAACACTGAAGCTTTCTTT
TRBV7-9	TRBJ1-3	.	.	CASSPPSGGGNTIYF	TGTGCCAGCAGCCCTCCGTCGGGAGGTGGAAACACCATATATTTT
TRBV2	TRBJ1-1	TRBD1	.	CASRGDRRGTEAFF	TGTGCCAGCAGGGGGGACAGGCGTGGCACTGAAGCTTTCTTT
TRBV27	TRBJ1-2	.	few	CASSLKGSDGYTF	TGTGCCAGCAGTTTGAAGGGATCGGATGGCTACACCTTC
TRBV6-5	TRBJ1-1	.	.	CASSYGTVNTEAFF	TGTGCCAGCAGTTATGGGACGGTGAACACTGAAGCTTTCTTT
TRBV5-6	TRBJ2-1	.	.	CASSADMTYNEQFF	TGTGCCAGCAGCGCGGACATGACGTACAATGAGCAGTTCTTC
TRBV2	TRBJ1-1	.	.	CASSVQLGANTEAFF	TGTGCCAGCAGTGTTCAGCTCGGGGCGAACACTGAAGCTTTCTTT
TRBV7-6	TRBJ2-3	TRBD2	.	CASSSGLAGSTDTQYF	TGTGCCAGCAGCTCCGGACTAGCGGGGTCCACAGATACGCAGTATTTT
TRBV19	TRBJ1-1	TRBD1	.	CASSTLRTGSPEAFF	TGTGCCAGTAGTACTCTCAGGACAGGGAGCCCTGAAGCTTTCTTT
TRBV4-2	TRBJ2-1	.	.	CASSQMGHNNEQFF	TGTGCCAGCAGCCAGATGGGCCACAACAATGAGCAGTTCTTC
TRBV28	TRBJ2-4	TRBD1	.	CASSRDSGMNIQYF	TGTGCCAGCAGTCGGGACAGTGGCATGAACATTCAGTACTTC
TRBV2	TRBJ2-7	.	.	CASIQRTYEQYF	TGTGCCAGCATTCAGAGAACCTACGAGCAGTACTTC
TRBV4-1	TRBJ1-2	.	.	CASSQDPRVAYGYTF	TGCGCCAGCAGCCAAGATCCCAGGGTAGCCTATGGCTACACCTTC
TRBV28	TRBJ2-1	TRBD1	few	CASSPRDRGSEQFF	TGTGCCAGCAGTCCCCGGGACAGGGGTTCGGAGCAGTTCTTC
TRBV7-8	TRBJ1-5	.	.	CASSLENQPQHF	TGTGCCAGCAGCCTCGAGAATCAGCCCCAGCATTTT
TRBV15	TRBJ2-2	.	.	CATSRGRETGELFF	TGTGCCACCTCCAGAGGGCGGGAAACCGGGGAGCTGTTTTTT